This is a list of T cell receptor beta chains from one sample in a study of T cell repertoires in cytomegalovirus infection. Their target antigens are unknown. One entry per CDR3 protein, called by TCRdb with MiXCR from the reads. The sample has around 540,000 distinct CDR3 sequences, 33% seen once. Sequenced material: cultured PBMCs, taken from culture after CMV antigen stimulation. These receptor sequences come from a human donor in good health (CMV status not recorded). Some clones in this sample may be carry-over from other donors' samples. Each CDR3 is given with its conserved first and last residue. The D gene is left open where the match is weak. Size is omitted from some rows. Given values are once, few, many or a class for expanded clones.

>TRBD2|.|TRBJ2-3|TRBV12-3/TRBV12-4
TGTGCCAGCAGTCCTTATACTAGCGGGAGCACAGATACGCAGTATTTT
CASSPYTSGSTDTQYF
>TRBD2|.|TRBJ2-1|TRBV7-2
TGTGCCAGCAGCCAAGGTTACGGGGGGGATGAGCAGTTCTTC
CASSQGYGGDEQFF
>TRBD1|many|TRBJ1-6|TRBV7-3
TGTGCCAGCAGCGCCGGACAGGGGAGCTCACCCCTCCACTTT
CASSAGQGSSPLHF
>.|few|TRBJ2-2|TRBV29-1
TGCAGCGTGGGGATGGGCGGGGAGCTGTTTTTT
CSVGMGGELFF
>TRBD1|.|TRBJ1-4|TRBV4-1
TGCGCCAGCAGCCTTCAGACAGGGGAAAGTGAAAAACTGTTTTTT
CASSLQTGESEKLFF
>.|.|TRBJ2-5|TRBV24-1
TGTGCCACCAGTTCCCGGATGCAAGAGACCCAGTACTTC
CATSSRMQETQYF
>.|.|TRBJ2-5|TRBV5-6
TGTGCCAGCAAGCGTGGGGGTTGGGCCCAAGAGACCCAGTACTTC
CASKRGGWAQETQYF
>.|few|TRBJ1-1|TRBV6-2/TRBV6-3
TGTGCCAGCAGTTGGCCCGGGGCCGGGAAAAACACTGAAGCTTTCTTT
CASSWPGAGKNTEAFF
>.|.|TRBJ1-1|TRBV19
TGTGCCAGTCAATATTCCGCTGGGATGGGGACTGAAGCTTTCTTT
CASQYSAGMGTEAFF
>.|few|TRBJ1-1|TRBV30
TGTGCCTGGAGTTCCCAGTTGAACACTGAAGCTTTCTTT
CAWSSQLNTEAFF
>.|few|TRBJ1-6|TRBV7-2
TGTGCCAGCAGCTTGGGCTTCGTGGATTCACCCCTCCACTTT
CASSLGFVDSPLHF
>TRBD1|.|TRBJ1-4|TRBV7-8
TGTGCCAGCAGCCCCGCCCGGGACAGGGGGCGCTTACGGGAAAAACTGTTTTTT
CASSPARDRGRLREKLFF
>TRBD2|few|TRBJ2-1|TRBV7-2
TGTGCCAGCAGCCCCACCCGACTAGCGGGAGCAACGGATGAGCAGTTCTTC
CASSPTRLAGATDEQFF
>TRBD1|.|TRBJ2-5|TRBV11-1
TGTGCCAGCAGCTTACTGACAGGGGAAGAGACCCAGTACTTC
CASSLLTGEETQYF
>.|.|TRBJ1-6|TRBV12-3/TRBV12-4
TGTGCCAGCAGTTTTGGAGGGAATAATTCACCCCTCCACTTT
CASSFGGNNSPLHF
>.|few|TRBJ2-1|TRBV4-1
TGCGCCAGCAGCCAGCAGACAGCTTACAATGAGCAGTTCTTC
CASSQQTAYNEQFF
>TRBD2|few|TRBJ2-5|TRBV19
TGTGCCAGTAGTATGGGAACTAGCGGGAGGCGCACCCAAGAGACCCAGTACTTC
CASSMGTSGRRTQETQYF
>.|few|TRBJ2-1|TRBV6-2/TRBV6-3
TGTGCCAGCAGTACCTACTACAATGAGCAGTTCTTC
CASSTYYNEQFF
>.|many|TRBJ2-1|TRBV7-2
TGTGCCAGCAGCCTACAGGCTTCTACACAAAATGAGCAGTTCTTC
CASSLQASTQNEQFF
>.|few|TRBJ2-1|TRBV12-3/TRBV12-4
TGTGCCAGCACTATTGAGAATGAGCAGTTCTTC
CASTIENEQFF
>TRBD1|many|TRBJ1-5|TRBV7-8
TGTGCCAGCAGCATCGGACAGGGCAGACAGCCCCAGCATTTT
CASSIGQGRQPQHF
>TRBD1|.|TRBJ1-1|TRBV30
TGTGCCTGGAGGAAACAGGGGAGCACTGAAGCTTTCTTT
CAWRKQGSTEAFF